The present T cell receptor beta chain was sequenced within a study of T cells in tumors after PD-1 blockade. At the level of the study: No patient had prior checkpoint blockade, systemic immunosuppression, or radiotherapy within 4 weeks. Either cemiplimab 350 mg every 2 weeks or pembrolizumab 200 mg every 3 weeks was given. Daily vismodegib 150 mg continued in a subset of anti-PD-1-treated patients.

A note on this clone: No antigen is known for it.

The repertoire was sequenced with immunoSEQ multiplex PCR; TCRdb's copy has only in-frame clones and lacks some. The repertoire holds roughly 48,000 clones, with more than 65% as singletons. Study-level findings and limits: Peripheral recruitment is suggested, as some novel exhausted tumor clones were in pre-treatment blood.

The CDR3 has 17 residues. CDR1 SGHNT and CDR2 YYREEE come from the germline V gene (reference sequence). The V gene end was trimmed by 1 base and the J gene end by 0 bases; junction bases not matched to a gene: 10. This sequence originates from a human donor with basal cell carcinoma. V gene TRBV5-4 combines with J gene TRBJ2-7; TRBD1 aligns across 7 bases. The sample here was PBMCs, taken before anti-PD-1 treatment. The CDR3 DNA reads as TGTGCCAGCAGCTTGTTTAAAGGGGGACAGATCTCCTACGAGCAGTACTTC. Amino acids: CASSLFKGGQISYEQYF.